Sequencing of this T cell receptor beta chain was carried out in a study of OX40 agonist ivuxolimab in advanced cancers. Study-wide context: Dose-escalation cases comprised hepatocellular carcinoma, melanoma, renal cell or head and neck cancer.

The V end was cut by 2 bases, the J end by 2 bases, with 15 bases between. This CDR3 has 16 residues. CDR1 and CDR2 (germline): SEHNR, FQNEAQ (reference sequence). Assay used: immunoSEQ multiplex PCR; TCRdb lists only in-frame clones, some missing. The data show some 40,000 clones, roughly nine tenths seen once. The gene calls are TRBV7-9 and TRBJ1-1, with D perhaps TRBD1 (6 bases). The receptor was derived from an adult with an advanced solid tumor such as melanoma, head and neck, liver or kidney cancer. Sequences were derived from CD4+ or CD8+ T cells sorted from blood, sampled in a trial of the OX40 agonist ivuxolimab. CDR3 region: CASSLPGQYINTEAFF. DNA of the CDR3: TGTGCCAGCAGCTTACCCGGACAGTATATAAACACTGAAGCTTTCTTT.